These T cell receptor beta chains were read from a single sample in a study of T cell changes during pregnancy in multiple sclerosis. Clones were sequenced by immunoSEQ multiplex PCR, and TCRdb holds only the in-frame ones, with some missing. The table lists roughly 40,000 clones, almost 95% of them singletons. The sequenced sample was CD4+ T cells from peripheral blood mononuclear cells, obtained before pregnancy. These receptors were taken from a female donor with multiple sclerosis, enrolled in a pregnancy study. Both conserved end residues are part of each CDR3. The D gene is left open where the match is weak.

V gene	D gene	CDR3 protein
TRBV5-1	TRBD2	CASSEKAGGNNEQFF
TRBV28	NA	CASSLTQYEQYF
TRBV29-1	NA	CSVESHSGYEQYF
TRBV7-2	NA	CGSSLAGLGNSPLHF
TRBV27	TRBD2	CASSPGGTSGISSYNEQFF
TRBV5-1	TRBD2	CASSASTSGGTDTQYF
TRBV7-9	NA	CASSLRTPPVNQPQHF
TRBV6-5	NA	CASSGGAVGSYEQYF
TRBV18	NA	CASSQDRSNQPQHF
TRBV11-3	TRBD2	CASSLGLAGHRDTQYF
TRBV5-1	TRBD1	CASRGQGQKLFF
TRBV15	NA	CATSRGGLGGGQETQYF
TRBV2	NA	CASSPTGLLETQYF
TRBV7-2	TRBD1	CASKQGLVVTDTQYF
TRBV7-2	NA	CASSPLFDRNYGYTF
TRBV18	TRBD1	CASSPILGQGANYGYTF
TRBV5-1	NA	CASSLSLTGPTSENYGYTF
TRBV29-1	TRBD1	CSVLQGHKQYF
TRBV5-4	NA	CASSDLVGRETQYF
TRBV18	TRBD1	CASSPLGQGTDTQYF
TRBV7-2	TRBD2	CASSFRASGTRQFF
TRBV19	TRBD1	CASQEGAGRDQPQHF
TRBV6-6	NA	CASSLTRGNTEAFF
TRBV28	TRBD2	CASSNSGRSTDTQYF
TRBV23-1	TRBD2	CASSQSGLAGGHGELFF
TRBV7-8	TRBD2	CASFLARGLATPAETQYF
TRBV28	TRBD2	CASSLGTSGNRPYEQYF
TRBV28	TRBD2	CASSTRLAGTDTQYF